These T cell receptor beta chains were read from a single sample in a study of memory CD8 T cells in hepatitis C reinfection. The protocol was immunoSEQ multiplex PCR, while the TCRdb copy is restricted to in-frame clones and leaves out a portion. The sample lists thousands of clones, approximately 86% occurring once. The material sequenced was naive CD8+ T cells sorted from blood. Receptors were obtained from a man between 45 and 60 years old with hepatitis C virus infection. Each CDR3 is given with its conserved first and last residue. The D gene is left open where the match is weak. Rows give clone size only sometimes, using once, few, many, or a class for an expanded clone.

CDR3aa,CDR3nt,abundance,j_gene,v_gene,d_gene
CASSESGPYNEQFF,TGTGCCAGCAGTGAAAGCGGACCCTACAATGAGCAGTTCTTC,-,TRBJ2-1,TRBV2,-
CASSKGGKLFF,TGTGCCAGCAGCAAAGGAGGGAAACTGTTTTTT,-,TRBJ1-4,TRBV21-1,-
CASSFSQGNYEQYF,TGTGCCAGCAGTTTTAGCCAGGGAAATTACGAGCAGTACTTC,-,TRBJ2-7,TRBV6-5,-
CASSEIAGVGLYNEQFF,TGTGCCAGCAGTGAAATAGCGGGGGTTGGCCTGTACAATGAGCAGTTCTTC,-,TRBJ2-1,TRBV2,TRBD2
CASSQRRFQETQYF,TGCGCCAGCAGCCAGCGCAGGTTCCAAGAGACCCAGTACTTC,-,TRBJ2-5,TRBV4-1,-
CASSLRLDGTDTQYF,TGTGCCAGCAGCTTGAGACTAGACGGGACAGATACGCAGTATTTT,once,TRBJ2-3,TRBV5-5,-
CASSLGTSGRADLNEQFF,TGTGCCAGCAGTTTAGGGACTAGCGGGAGAGCCGATCTCAATGAGCAGTTCTTC,-,TRBJ2-1,TRBV27,TRBD2
CASTTGIPGGELFF,TGCGCCAGCACCACGGGGATCCCGGGCGGGGAGCTGTTTTTT,-,TRBJ2-2,TRBV4-1,-
CASTPGGVEQYF,TGTGCCAGCACTCCAGGGGGAGTCGAGCAGTACTTC,-,TRBJ2-7,TRBV28,TRBD1
CAWSVRTSDSYEQYF,TGTGCCTGGAGTGTACGAACTAGCGACTCCTACGAGCAGTACTTC,-,TRBJ2-7,TRBV30,TRBD2
CASSQGPGGQGYGYTF,TGCGCCAGCAGCCAAGGTCCAGGGGGGCAGGGCTATGGCTACACCTTC,-,TRBJ1-2,TRBV4-1,TRBD1
CASSYQGAHEQYF,TGTGCCAGCAGTTATCAGGGGGCCCACGAGCAGTACTTC,-,TRBJ2-7,TRBV7-9,TRBD1
CASSFEGIGELFF,TGTGCCAGCAGTTTTGAGGGAATCGGGGAGCTGTTTTTT,-,TRBJ2-2,TRBV28,-
CASSLGREQFF,TGTGCCAGCAGTTTAGGCCGTGAGCAGTTCTTC,-,TRBJ2-1,TRBV28,-
CASSDAYPETQYF,TGTGCCAGCAGTGATGCCTACCCAGAGACCCAGTACTTC,-,TRBJ2-5,TRBV2,-
CASSIDRVRSPSQPQHF,TGTGCCAGTAGTATAGATCGCGTGAGGTCGCCAAGTCAGCCCCAGCATTTT,-,TRBJ1-5,TRBV19,-
CASSQGTGGVYEQYF,TGCGCCAGCAGCCAAGGCACAGGGGGTGTCTACGAGCAGTACTTC,-,TRBJ2-7,TRBV4-3,TRBD1
CASSLASDYEQYF,TGTGCCAGCAGCTTAGCTAGCGACTACGAGCAGTACTTC,-,TRBJ2-7,TRBV7-9,-
CASSFRGSSYEQYF,TGTGCCAGCAGTTTTCGGGGTTCCTCCTACGAGCAGTACTTC,-,TRBJ2-7,TRBV27,-
CASSSRQGLHNEQFF,TGTGCCAGCAGCAGCAGACAGGGCCTACACAATGAGCAGTTCTTC,-,TRBJ2-1,TRBV7-9,TRBD1
CASSLGLAGELSSYEQYF,TGTGCCAGCAGCTTGGGACTAGCGGGAGAACTTAGCTCCTACGAGCAGTACTTC,-,TRBJ2-7,TRBV7-8,TRBD2
CASSEGQGRSYEQYF,TGTGCCAGCAGTGAAGGGCAGGGGAGATCCTACGAGCAGTACTTC,-,TRBJ2-7,TRBV2,-
CASSDGQGAMNEQFF,TGTGCCAGCAGCGATGGACAGGGGGCTATGAATGAGCAGTTCTTC,-,TRBJ2-1,TRBV5-4,TRBD1
CASSLYRGYNTGELFF,TGTGCCAGCAGCTTATATCGGGGATACAACACCGGGGAGCTGTTTTTT,-,TRBJ2-2,TRBV7-8,-
CASSPRDSGYEQYF,TGTGCCAGCAGCCCCAGGGACAGCGGCTACGAGCAGTACTTC,-,TRBJ2-7,TRBV9,TRBD1
CASSSPGQGYTGELFF,TGTGCCAGCAGTTCACCGGGACAGGGCTACACCGGGGAGCTGTTTTTT,once,TRBJ2-2,TRBV27,TRBD1
CASSVDQVPSGNTIYF,TGTGCCAGCAGCGTAGATCAGGTACCCTCTGGAAACACCATATATTTT,-,TRBJ1-3,TRBV9,-
CASSQAQGVEKLFF,TGCGCCAGCAGCCAAGCCCAGGGGGTAGAAAAACTGTTTTTT,-,TRBJ1-4,TRBV4-3,TRBD1
CASSRTTGLYQPQHF,TGTGCCAGCAGCCGTACCACAGGGCTATATCAGCCCCAGCATTTT,-,TRBJ1-5,TRBV27,-
CASSSGQGKAETQYF,TGTGCCAGCAGCTCGGGACAGGGGAAAGCAGAGACCCAGTACTTC,-,TRBJ2-5,TRBV6-5,TRBD1
CASSAGGASYEQYF,TGTGCCAGCAGTGCAGGGGGAGCGTCCTACGAGCAGTACTTC,once,TRBJ2-7,TRBV2,TRBD1
CASSPSSYNEQFF,TGTGCCAGCAGCCCGAGCTCCTACAATGAGCAGTTCTTC,-,TRBJ2-1,TRBV7-6,-
CASSLGRDREAYEQYF,TGCGCCAGCAGCTTGGGACGGGACAGGGAGGCGTACGAGCAGTACTTC,-,TRBJ2-7,TRBV5-1,TRBD1
CASSHSLSSYEQYF,TGTGCCAGCAGCCACTCTCTCTCTTCCTACGAGCAGTACTTC,-,TRBJ2-7,TRBV4-2,-
CASSESSVEQYF,TGCGCCAGCAGTGAGTCGTCGGTCGAGCAGTACTTC,few,TRBJ2-7,TRBV10-1,-
CASSSSNRVFYEQYF,TGTGCCAGCAGTAGTTCCAACAGGGTTTTCTACGAGCAGTACTTC,-,TRBJ2-7,TRBV27,-
CASSHVGDRSNQPQHF,TGTGCCAGCAGCCACGTTGGAGACCGTAGTAATCAGCCCCAGCATTTT,-,TRBJ1-5,TRBV14,-
CASSSTGTPQYF,TGTGCCAGCAGCTCCACCGGGACACCGCAGTACTTC,-,TRBJ2-7,TRBV7-9,-
CASAVGTSAHNEQFF,TGTGCCAGCGCCGTCGGGACTAGCGCCCACAATGAGCAGTTCTTC,-,TRBJ2-1,TRBV6-5,TRBD2
CASSPSGTGGNEQYF,TGTGCCAGCTCACCGAGCGGGACAGGGGGCAACGAGCAGTACTTC,once,TRBJ2-7,TRBV18,TRBD1
CASSLSSGYEQYF,TGCGCCAGCAGCTTGTCATCAGGGTACGAGCAGTACTTC,-,TRBJ2-7,TRBV5-1,-
CASSLGLAGVSYEQYF,TGCGCCAGCAGCCTTGGACTAGCGGGAGTATCATACGAGCAGTACTTC,-,TRBJ2-7,TRBV4-1,TRBD2
CASSNTYEQYF,TGTGCCAGCAGCAACACCTACGAGCAGTACTTC,-,TRBJ2-7,TRBV2,-
CASSLSGLAESYEQYF,TGTGCCAGCAGCTTATCGGGACTAGCGGAGTCCTACGAGCAGTACTTC,once,TRBJ2-7,TRBV7-6,TRBD2
CASSVTSADYNEQFF,TGTGCCAGCAGCGTCACTAGCGCTGACTACAATGAGCAGTTCTTC,-,TRBJ2-1,TRBV9,TRBD2